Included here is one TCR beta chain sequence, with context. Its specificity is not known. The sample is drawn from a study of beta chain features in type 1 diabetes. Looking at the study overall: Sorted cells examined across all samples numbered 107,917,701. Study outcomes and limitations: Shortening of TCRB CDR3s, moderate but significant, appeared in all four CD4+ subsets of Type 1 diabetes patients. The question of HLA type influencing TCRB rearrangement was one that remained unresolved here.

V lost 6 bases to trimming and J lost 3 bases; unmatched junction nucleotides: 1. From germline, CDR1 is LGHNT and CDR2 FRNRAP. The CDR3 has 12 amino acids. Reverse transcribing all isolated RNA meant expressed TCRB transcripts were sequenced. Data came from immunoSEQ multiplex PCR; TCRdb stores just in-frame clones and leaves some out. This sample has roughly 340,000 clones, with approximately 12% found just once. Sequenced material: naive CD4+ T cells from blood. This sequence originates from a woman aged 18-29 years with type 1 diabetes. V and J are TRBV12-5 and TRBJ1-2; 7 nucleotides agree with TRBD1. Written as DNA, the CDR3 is TGTGCTAGTGGAGGACAGGACTATGGCTACACCTTC. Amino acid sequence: CASGGQDYGYTF.